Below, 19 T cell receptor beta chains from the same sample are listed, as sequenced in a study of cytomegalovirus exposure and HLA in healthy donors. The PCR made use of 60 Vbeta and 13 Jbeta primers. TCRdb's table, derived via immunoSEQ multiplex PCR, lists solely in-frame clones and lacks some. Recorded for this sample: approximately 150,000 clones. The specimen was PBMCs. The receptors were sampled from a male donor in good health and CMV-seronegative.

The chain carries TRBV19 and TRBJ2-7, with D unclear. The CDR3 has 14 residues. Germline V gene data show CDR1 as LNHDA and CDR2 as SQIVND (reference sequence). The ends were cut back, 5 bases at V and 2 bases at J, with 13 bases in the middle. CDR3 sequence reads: CASSRQSQAYEQYF. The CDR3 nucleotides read TGTGCCAGTAGTCGCCAGAGTCAGGCCTACGAGCAGTACTTC.

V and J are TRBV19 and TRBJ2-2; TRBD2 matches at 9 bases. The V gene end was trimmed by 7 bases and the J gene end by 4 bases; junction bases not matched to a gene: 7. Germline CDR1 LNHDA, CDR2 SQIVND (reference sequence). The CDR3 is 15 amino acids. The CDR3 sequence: CASKASGTGTGELFF. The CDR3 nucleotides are TGTGCCAGTAAGGCTAGCGGGACGGGCACCGGGGAGCTGTTTTTT.

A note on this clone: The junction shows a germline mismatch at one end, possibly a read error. DNA of the CDR3: TGTGCTAGCAGCTTAGCAGGGGGCGATGAGCAGTTCTTC. As protein: CASSLAGGDEQFF. The V gene is TRBV7-7, the J gene TRBJ2-1; TRBD1 agrees at 8 bases. Per the germline V gene, CDR1 is SSHAT and CDR2 is FNYEAQ (reference sequence). CDR3 length equals 13 residues.

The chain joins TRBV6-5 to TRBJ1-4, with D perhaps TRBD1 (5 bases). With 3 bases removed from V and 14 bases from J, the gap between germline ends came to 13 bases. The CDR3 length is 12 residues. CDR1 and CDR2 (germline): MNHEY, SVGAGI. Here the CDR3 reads CASSYTGGVLFF. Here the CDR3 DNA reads TGTGCCAGCAGTTATACGGGGGGTGTCCTGTTTTTT.

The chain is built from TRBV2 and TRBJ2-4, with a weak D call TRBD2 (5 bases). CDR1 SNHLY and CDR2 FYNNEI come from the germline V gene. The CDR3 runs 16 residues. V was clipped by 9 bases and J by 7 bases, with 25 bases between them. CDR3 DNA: TGTGCCAGTTTGGGCTTGGGCGGGTCTACAAGGAACATTCAGTACTTC. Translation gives CASLGLGGSTRNIQYF.

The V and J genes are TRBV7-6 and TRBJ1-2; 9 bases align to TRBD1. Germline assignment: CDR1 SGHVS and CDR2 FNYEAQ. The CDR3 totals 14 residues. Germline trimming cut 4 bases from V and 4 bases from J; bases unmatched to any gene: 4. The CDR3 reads CASSSGQGIYGYTF. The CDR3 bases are TGTGCCAGCAGCTCCGGACAGGGGATCTATGGCTACACCTTC.

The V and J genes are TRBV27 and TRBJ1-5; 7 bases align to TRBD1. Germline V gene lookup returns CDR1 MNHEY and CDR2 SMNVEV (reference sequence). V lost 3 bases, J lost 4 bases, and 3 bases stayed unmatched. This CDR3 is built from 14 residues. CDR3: CASSLLGQNQPQHF. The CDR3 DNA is TGTGCCAGCAGTTTGTTGGGACAGAATCAGCCCCAGCATTTT.

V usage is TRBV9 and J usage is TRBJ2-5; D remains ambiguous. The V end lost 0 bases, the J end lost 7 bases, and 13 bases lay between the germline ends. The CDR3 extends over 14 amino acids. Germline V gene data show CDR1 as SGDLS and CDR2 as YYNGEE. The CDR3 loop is CASSVAADLGTQYF. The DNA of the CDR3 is TGTGCCAGCAGCGTAGCTGCGGATCTCGGGACCCAGTACTTC.

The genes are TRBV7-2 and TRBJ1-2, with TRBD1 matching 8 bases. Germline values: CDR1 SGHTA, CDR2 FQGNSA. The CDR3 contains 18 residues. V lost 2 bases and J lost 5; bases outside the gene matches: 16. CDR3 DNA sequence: TGTGCCAGCAGCTTATTCCTTATTAAGACAGGGGAAGGATATGGCTACACCTTC. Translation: CASSLFLIKTGEGYGYTF.

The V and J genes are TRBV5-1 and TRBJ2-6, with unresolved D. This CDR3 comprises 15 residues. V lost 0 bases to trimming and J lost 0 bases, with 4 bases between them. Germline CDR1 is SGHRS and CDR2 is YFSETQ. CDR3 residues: CASSLELSGANVLTF. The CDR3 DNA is TGCGCCAGCAGCTTGGAGCTCTCTGGGGCCAACGTCCTGACTTTC.

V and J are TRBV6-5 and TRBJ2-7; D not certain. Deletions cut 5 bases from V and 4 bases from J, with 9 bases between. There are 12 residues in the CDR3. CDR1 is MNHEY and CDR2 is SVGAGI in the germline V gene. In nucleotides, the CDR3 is TGTGCCAGCAGTCCTACGGTATACGAGCAGTACTTC. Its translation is CASSPTVYEQYF.

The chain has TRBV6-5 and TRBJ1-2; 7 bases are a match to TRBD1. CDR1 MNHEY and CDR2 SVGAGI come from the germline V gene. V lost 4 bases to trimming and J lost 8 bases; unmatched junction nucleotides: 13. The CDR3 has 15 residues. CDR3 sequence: CASSSTTGLGYGYTF. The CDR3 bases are TGTGCCAGCAGTTCCACGACAGGGCTGGGGTACGGCTACACCTTC.

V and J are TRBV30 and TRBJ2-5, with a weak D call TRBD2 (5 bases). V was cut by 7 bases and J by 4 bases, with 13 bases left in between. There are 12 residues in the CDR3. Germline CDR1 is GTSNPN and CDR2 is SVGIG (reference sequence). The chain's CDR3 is CASGNRGETQYF. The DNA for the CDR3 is TGTGCCTCGGGGAATAGAGGAGAGACCCAGTACTTC.

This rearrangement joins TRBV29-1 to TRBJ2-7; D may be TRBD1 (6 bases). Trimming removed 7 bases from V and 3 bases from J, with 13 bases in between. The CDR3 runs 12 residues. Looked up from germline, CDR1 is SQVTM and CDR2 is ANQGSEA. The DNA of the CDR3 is TGCAGCGCTGGACAGACGCACTACGAGCAGTACTTC. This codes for CSAGQTHYEQYF.

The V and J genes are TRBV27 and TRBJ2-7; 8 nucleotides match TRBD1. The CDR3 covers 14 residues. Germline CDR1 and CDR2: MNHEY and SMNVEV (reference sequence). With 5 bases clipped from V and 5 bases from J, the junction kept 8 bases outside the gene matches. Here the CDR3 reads CASSLGTGTDEQYF. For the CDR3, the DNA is TGTGCCAGCAGTCTGGGGACAGGAACGGACGAGCAGTACTTC.

This chain's CDR3 is CAWSSAGQGRYEKLFF. CDR3 DNA sequence: TGTGCCTGGAGTTCCGCGGGACAGGGGAGGTATGAAAAACTGTTTTTT. The V gene is TRBV30, the J gene TRBJ1-4; 10 positions match TRBD1. Looked up from germline, CDR1 is GTSNPN and CDR2 is SVGIG (reference sequence). This CDR3 contains 16 residues. V dropped 2 bases and J dropped 6; count of bases not matched to a gene: 9.

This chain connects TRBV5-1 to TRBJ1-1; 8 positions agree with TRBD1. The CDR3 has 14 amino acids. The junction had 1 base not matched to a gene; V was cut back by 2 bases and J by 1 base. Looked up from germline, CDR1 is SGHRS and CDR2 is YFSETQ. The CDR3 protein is CASSLQGGNTEAFF. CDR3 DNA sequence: TGCGCCAGCAGCTTACAGGGGGGGAACACTGAAGCTTTCTTT.

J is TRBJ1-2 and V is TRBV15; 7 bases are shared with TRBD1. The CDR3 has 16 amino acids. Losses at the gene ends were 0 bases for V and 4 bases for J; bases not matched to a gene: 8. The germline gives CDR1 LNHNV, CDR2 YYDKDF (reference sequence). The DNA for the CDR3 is TGTGCCACCAGCAGAGATCTCAGGGGGTCCCTCTATGGCTACACCTTC. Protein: CATSRDLRGSLYGYTF.

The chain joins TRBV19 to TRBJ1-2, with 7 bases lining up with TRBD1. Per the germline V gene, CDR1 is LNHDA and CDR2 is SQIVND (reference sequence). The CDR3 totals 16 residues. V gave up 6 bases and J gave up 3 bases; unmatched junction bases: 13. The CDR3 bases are TGTGCCAGTAGCTTAAAGGGGACAGCTTTTGACTATGGCTACACCTTC. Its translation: CASSLKGTAFDYGYTF.